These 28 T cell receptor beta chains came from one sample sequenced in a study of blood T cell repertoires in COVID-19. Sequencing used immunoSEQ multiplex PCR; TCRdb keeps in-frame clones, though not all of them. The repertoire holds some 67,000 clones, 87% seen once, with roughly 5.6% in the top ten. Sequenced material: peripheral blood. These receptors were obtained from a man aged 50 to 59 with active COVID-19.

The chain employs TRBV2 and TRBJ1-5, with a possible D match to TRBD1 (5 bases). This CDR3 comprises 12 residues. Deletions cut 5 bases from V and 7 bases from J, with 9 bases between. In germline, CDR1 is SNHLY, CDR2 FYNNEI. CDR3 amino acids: CASSPGQQPQHF. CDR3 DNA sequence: TGTGCCAGCAGTCCAGGGCAGCAGCCCCAGCATTTT.

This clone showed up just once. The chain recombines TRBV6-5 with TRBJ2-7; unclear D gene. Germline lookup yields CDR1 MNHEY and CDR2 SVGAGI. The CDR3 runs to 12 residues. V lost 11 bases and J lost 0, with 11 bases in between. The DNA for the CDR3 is TGTGCCTCGCGGAAAAGCTCCTACGAGCAGTACTTC. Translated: CASRKSSYEQYF.

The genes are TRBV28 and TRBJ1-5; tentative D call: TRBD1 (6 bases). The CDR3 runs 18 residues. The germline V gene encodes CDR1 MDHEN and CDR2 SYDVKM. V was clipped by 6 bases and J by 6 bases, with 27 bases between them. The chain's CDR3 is CASSRAARGRADRQPQHF. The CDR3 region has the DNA TGTGCCAGCAGCCGTGCGGCCAGGGGACGCGCAGACCGTCAGCCCCAGCATTTT.

CDR3 sequence: CASSIGQRTSYEQYF. CDR3 in DNA: TGTGCCAGTAGTATCGGACAGAGGACATCCTACGAGCAGTACTTC. V is TRBV19 and J is TRBJ2-7, with D perhaps TRBD1 (6 bases). The CDR3 covers 15 residues. Germline CDR1 LNHDA, CDR2 SQIVND (reference sequence). V was cut by 3 bases and J by 1 base, with 13 bases left in between.

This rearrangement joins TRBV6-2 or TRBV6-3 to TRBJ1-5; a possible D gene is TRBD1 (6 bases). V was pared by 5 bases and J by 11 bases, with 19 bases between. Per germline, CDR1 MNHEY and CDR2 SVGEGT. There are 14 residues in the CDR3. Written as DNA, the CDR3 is TGTGCCAGCAGTACTCTACAGGGCGTGTGGTCCCAGCATTTT. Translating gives CASSTLQGVWSQHF.

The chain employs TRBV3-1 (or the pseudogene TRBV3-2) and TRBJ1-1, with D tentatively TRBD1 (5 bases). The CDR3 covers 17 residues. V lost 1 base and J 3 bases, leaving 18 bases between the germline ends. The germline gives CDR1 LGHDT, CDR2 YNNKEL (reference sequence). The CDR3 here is CASSQVGGTHGYTEAFF. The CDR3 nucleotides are TGTGCCAGCAGCCAAGTGGGAGGGACCCACGGGTACACTGAAGCTTTCTTT.

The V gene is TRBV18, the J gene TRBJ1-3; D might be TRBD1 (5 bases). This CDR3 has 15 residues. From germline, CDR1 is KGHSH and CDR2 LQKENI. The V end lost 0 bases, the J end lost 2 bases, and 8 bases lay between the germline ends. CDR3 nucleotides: TGTGCCAGCTCACCACCGGGCAGGGCTGGAAACACCATATATTTT. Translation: CASSPPGRAGNTIYF. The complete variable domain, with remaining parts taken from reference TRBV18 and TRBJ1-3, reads NAGVMQNPRHLVRRRGQEARLRCSPMKGHSHVYWYRQLPEEGLKFMVYLQKENIIDESGMPKERFSAEFPKEGPSILRIQQVVRGDSAAYFCASSPPGRAGNTIYFGEGSWLTVV.

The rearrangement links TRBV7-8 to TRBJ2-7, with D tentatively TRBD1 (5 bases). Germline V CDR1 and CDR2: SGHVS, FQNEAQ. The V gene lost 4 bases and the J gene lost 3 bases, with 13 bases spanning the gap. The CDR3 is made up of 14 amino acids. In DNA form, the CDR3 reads TGTGCCAGCAGCTCGCAGGGATTCGGCTACGAGCAGTACTTC. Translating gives CASSSQGFGYEQYF.

The CDR3 protein is CASRPRTGGRGNTIYF. For the CDR3, the DNA is TGTGCCAGCCGACCGCGGACAGGGGGAAGAGGAAACACCATATATTTT. The chain joins TRBV5-8 to TRBJ1-3, with 10 bases lining up with TRBD1. J was trimmed by 4 bases and V by 7 bases; bases with no gene match: 11. The CDR3 contains 16 residues. Germline CDR1 reads SGHTS; CDR2 reads YDEGEE.

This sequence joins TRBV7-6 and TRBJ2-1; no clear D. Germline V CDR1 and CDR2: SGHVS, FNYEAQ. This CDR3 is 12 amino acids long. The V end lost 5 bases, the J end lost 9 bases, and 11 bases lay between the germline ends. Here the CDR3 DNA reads TGTGCCAGCAGCCGTGACGGAGCTGAGCAGTTCTTC. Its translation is CASSRDGAEQFF.

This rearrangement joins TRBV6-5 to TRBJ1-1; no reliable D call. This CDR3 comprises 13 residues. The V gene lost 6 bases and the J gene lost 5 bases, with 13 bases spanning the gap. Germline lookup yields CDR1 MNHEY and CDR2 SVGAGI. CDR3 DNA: TGTGCCAGCAGAAAGGAGGTGGAGACTGAAGCTTTCTTT. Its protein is CASRKEVETEAFF.

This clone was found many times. The CDR3, as DNA: TGTGCCATCAGTGAGCGGGACAGGGGCGGGGGAGAGACCCAGTACTTC. Protein product: CAISERDRGGGETQYF. This chain joins TRBV10-3 and TRBJ2-5; TRBD1 aligns across 10 bases. The CDR3 contains 16 residues. Losses at the gene ends were 2 bases for V and 4 bases for J; bases not matched to a gene: 7. Germline loops: CDR1 ENHRY, CDR2 SYGVKD.

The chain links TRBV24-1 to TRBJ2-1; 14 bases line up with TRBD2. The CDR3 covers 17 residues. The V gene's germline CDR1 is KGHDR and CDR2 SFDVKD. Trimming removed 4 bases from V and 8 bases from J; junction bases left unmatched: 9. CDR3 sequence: CATSDQRTSGRSHEQFF. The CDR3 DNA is TGTGCCACCAGTGACCAAAGGACTAGCGGGAGGAGCCATGAGCAGTTCTTC.

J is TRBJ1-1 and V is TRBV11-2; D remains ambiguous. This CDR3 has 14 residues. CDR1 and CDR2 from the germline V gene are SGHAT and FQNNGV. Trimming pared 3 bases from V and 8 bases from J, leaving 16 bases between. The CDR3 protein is CASSLGQTAGEAFF. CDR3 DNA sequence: TGTGCCAGCAGCTTGGGTCAAACCGCCGGGGAAGCTTTCTTT.

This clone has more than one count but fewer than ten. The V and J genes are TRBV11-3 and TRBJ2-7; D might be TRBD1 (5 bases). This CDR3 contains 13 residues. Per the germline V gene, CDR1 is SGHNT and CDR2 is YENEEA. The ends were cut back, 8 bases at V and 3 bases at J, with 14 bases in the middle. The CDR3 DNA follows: TGTGCCAGCGGGCAGCACCAGGGCTACGAGCAGTACTTC. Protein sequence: CASGQHQGYEQYF.

Here the CDR3 DNA reads TGTGCCAGCAGACCGGACAGACCTATTATCTACACCTTC. It encodes CASRPDRPIIYTF. The J gene is TRBJ1-2, the V gene TRBV12-3 or TRBV12-4; D might be TRBD1 (6 bases). This CDR3 region has 13 residues. V lost 6 bases and J lost 10, with 18 bases in between.

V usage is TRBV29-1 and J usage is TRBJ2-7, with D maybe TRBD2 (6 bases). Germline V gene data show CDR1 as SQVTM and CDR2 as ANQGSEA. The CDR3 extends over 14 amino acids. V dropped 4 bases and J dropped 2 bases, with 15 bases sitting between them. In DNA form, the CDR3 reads TGCAGCGTTGGACGCGGGACTCCAACCTACGAGCAGTACTTC. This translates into CSVGRGTPTYEQYF.

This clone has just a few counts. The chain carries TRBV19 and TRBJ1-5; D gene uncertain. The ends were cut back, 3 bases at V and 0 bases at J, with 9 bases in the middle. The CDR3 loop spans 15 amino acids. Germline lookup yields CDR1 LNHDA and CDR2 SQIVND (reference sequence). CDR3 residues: CASSIESNSNQPQHF. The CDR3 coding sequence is TGTGCCAGTAGTATCGAAAGCAATAGCAATCAGCCCCAGCATTTT.

This CDR3 is CASTNRGETQYF. CDR3 sequence (DNA): TGTGCCAGCACTAATAGAGGAGAGACCCAGTACTTC. This rearrangement joins TRBV28 to TRBJ2-5; D unresolved. Per the germline V gene, CDR1 is MDHEN and CDR2 is SYDVKM. This CDR3 spans 12 amino acids. Trimming removed 7 bases from V and 4 bases from J, with 10 bases in between. Full variable domain (outside the CDR3, taken from reference TRBV28 and TRBJ2-5): DVKVTQSSRYLVKRTGEKVFLECVQDMDHENMFWYRQDPGLGLRLIYFSYDVKMKEKGDIPEGYSVSREKKERFSLILESASTNQTSMYLCASTNRGETQYFGPGTRLLVL.

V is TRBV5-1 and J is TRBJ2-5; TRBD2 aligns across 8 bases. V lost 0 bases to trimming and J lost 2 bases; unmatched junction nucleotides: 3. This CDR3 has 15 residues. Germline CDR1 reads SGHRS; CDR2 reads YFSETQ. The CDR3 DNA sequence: TGCGCCAGCAGCTTGGCCGGGGGGGCTCAAGAGACCCAGTACTTC. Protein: CASSLAGGAQETQYF.

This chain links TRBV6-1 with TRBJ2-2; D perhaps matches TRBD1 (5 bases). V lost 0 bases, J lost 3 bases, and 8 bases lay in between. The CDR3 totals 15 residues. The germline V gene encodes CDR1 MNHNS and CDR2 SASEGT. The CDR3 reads CASSEATDYTGELFF. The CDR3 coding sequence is TGTGCCAGCAGTGAAGCGACAGATTACACCGGGGAGCTGTTTTTT.

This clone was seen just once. CDR3 region: CASSLIMTGGLSGNTIYF. The CDR3, as DNA: TGTGCCAGCAGCTTAATTATGACAGGGGGCCTATCTGGAAACACCATATATTTT. The rearrangement joins TRBV7-2 to TRBJ1-3; 10 nucleotides line up with TRBD1. V lost 2 bases and J lost 1; bases outside the gene matches: 8. Germline loops: CDR1 SGHTA, CDR2 FQGNSA. The CDR3 length is 18 residues. The complete variable domain, with remaining parts taken from reference TRBV7-2 and TRBJ1-3, reads GAGVSQSPSNKVTEKGKDVELRCDPISGHTALYWYRQSLGQGLEFLIYFQGNSAPDKSGLPSDRFSAERTGGSVSTLTIQRTQQEDSAVYLCASSLIMTGGLSGNTIYFGEGSWLTVV.

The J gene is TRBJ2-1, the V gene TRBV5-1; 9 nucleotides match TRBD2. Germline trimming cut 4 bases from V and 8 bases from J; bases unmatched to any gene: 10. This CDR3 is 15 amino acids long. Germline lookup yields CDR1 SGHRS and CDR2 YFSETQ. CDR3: CASSGAGTSSDEQFF. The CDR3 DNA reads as TGCGCCAGCAGCGGCGCCGGGACTAGCAGCGATGAGCAGTTCTTC.

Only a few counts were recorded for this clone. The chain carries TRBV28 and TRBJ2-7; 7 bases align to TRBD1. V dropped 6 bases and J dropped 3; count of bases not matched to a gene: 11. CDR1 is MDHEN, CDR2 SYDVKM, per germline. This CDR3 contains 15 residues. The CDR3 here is CASSPTEAGGYEQYF. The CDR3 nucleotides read TGTGCCAGCAGCCCAACAGAGGCAGGGGGCTACGAGCAGTACTTC.

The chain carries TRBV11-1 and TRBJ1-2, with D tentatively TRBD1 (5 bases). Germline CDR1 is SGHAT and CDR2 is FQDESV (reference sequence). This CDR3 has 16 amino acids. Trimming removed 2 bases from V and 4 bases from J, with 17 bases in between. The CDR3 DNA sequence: TGTGCCAGCAGCTTATCTCCTGGCAGGGAAGGCTATGGCTACACCTTC. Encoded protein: CASSLSPGREGYGYTF.

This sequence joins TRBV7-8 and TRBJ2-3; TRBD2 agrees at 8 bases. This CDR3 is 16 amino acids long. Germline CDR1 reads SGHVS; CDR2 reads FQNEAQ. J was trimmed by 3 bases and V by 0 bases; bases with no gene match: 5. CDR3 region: CASSLALAGGTDTQYF. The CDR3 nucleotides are TGTGCCAGCAGCTTAGCGCTGGCGGGAGGAACAGATACGCAGTATTTT.

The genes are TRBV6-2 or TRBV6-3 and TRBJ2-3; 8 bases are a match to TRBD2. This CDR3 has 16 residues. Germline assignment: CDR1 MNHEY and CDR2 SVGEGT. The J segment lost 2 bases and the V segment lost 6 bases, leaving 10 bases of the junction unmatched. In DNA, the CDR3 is TGTGCCAGCAGCTTGACTAGCGTCGAACTCACAGATACGCAGTATTTT. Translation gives CASSLTSVELTDTQYF.

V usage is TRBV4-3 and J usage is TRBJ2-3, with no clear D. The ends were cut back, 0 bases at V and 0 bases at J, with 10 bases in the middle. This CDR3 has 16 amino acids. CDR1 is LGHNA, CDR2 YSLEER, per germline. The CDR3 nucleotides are TGCGCCAGCAGCCAAGATAAAGGCGGCAGCACAGATACGCAGTATTTT. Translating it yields CASSQDKGGSTDTQYF.